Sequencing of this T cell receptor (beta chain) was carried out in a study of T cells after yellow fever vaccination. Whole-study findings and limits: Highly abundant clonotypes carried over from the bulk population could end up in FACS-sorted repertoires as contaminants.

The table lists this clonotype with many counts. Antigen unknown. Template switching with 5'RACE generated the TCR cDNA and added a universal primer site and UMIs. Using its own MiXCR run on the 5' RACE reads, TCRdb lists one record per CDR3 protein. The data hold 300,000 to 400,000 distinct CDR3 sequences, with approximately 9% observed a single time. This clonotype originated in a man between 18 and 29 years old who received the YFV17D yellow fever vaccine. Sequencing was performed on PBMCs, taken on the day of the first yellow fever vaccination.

The CDR3 reads CASSPDLGQVNIQYF. DNA of the CDR3: TGTGCCAGTAGTCCCGACCTGGGACAGGTAAACATTCAGTACTTC. V gene TRBV19 combines with J gene TRBJ2-4; TRBD1 matches at 8 bases. V was pared by 5 bases and J by 6 bases, with 9 bases of the junction left unmatched. From germline, CDR1 is LNHDA and CDR2 SQIVND (reference sequence). CDR3 length equals 15 residues.